Presented here are 14 T cell receptor beta chains from one specimen sequenced in a study of response to subunit inactivated influenza vaccine. In TCRdb, the RT-PCR reads were re-called with MiXCR into one record per CDR3 protein. The table records 400,000 to 550,000 distinct CDR3 sequences, about 25% of them present only once. The source was CD4+ T cells sorted from PBMCs, collected more than 4 days after vaccination. Receptors were obtained from a man between 45 and 60 years old who received an inactivated influenza vaccine.

Ten or more counts support this clonotype. The rearrangement links TRBV10-3 to TRBJ2-5, with D hard to call. The CDR3 runs 13 residues. With 2 bases removed from V and 2 bases from J, the gap between germline ends came to 6 bases. CDR1 and CDR2 (germline): ENHRY, SYGVKD. The CDR3, as DNA: TGTGCCATCAGTGAGGCCACACAAGAGACCCAGTACTTC. Translating gives CAISEATQETQYF.

The chain uses TRBV5-1 and TRBJ2-3; a weak D match, TRBD1 (6 bases). CDR1 and CDR2 from the germline V gene are SGHRS and YFSETQ. This CDR3 spans 14 amino acids. The ends were cut back, 3 bases at V and 1 base at J, with 9 bases in the middle. The CDR3 DNA sequence: TGCGCCAGCAGCTGGGACAAACGCACAGATACGCAGTATTTT. Its translation is CASSWDKRTDTQYF.

The CDR3 DNA reads TGTGCCAGCAGCCACCGAGATACCTCCACCGGGGAGCTGTTTTTT. Its protein product is CASSHRDTSTGELFF. The chain combines TRBV11-2 with TRBJ2-2, with D unclear. Trimming removed 5 bases at V and 4 bases at J, with 14 bases between. The CDR3 sequence is 15 residues long. From germline, CDR1 is SGHAT and CDR2 FQNNGV.

The sample holds a few counts of this clonotype. The rearrangement joins TRBV3-1 to TRBJ2-7, with TRBD1 identical over 7 bases. CDR1 is LGHDT and CDR2 is YNNKEL in the germline V gene (reference sequence). The V gene end was trimmed by 4 bases and the J gene end by 8 bases; junction bases not matched to a gene: 14. The CDR3 is 15 amino acids. The DNA for the CDR3 is TGTGCCAGCAGCCCCACAGGGGAAGGGTACACAAAGCAGTACTTC. It translates to CASSPTGEGYTKQYF.

The chain recombines TRBV7-2 with TRBJ2-7, with a possible D match to TRBD1 (5 bases). Germline V gene sequence: CDR1 SGHTA, CDR2 FQGNSA. Trimming removed 5 bases from V and 2 bases from J, with 13 bases in between. The CDR3 runs 14 residues. Here the CDR3 reads CASSQDSLAYEQYF. CDR3 bases: TGTGCCAGCAGCCAAGACAGCCTTGCCTACGAGCAGTACTTC.

The gene calls are TRBV20-1 and TRBJ1-2, with D perhaps TRBD1 (6 bases). Trimming took 4 bases from V and 8 from J, leaving 14 bases between them. CDR3 size: 12 residues. Germline V gene lookup returns CDR1 DFQATT and CDR2 SNEGSKA (reference sequence). In nucleotides, the CDR3 is TGCAGTGCTACCGGGGGGGACACCGGCTACACCTTC. Its protein is CSATGGDTGYTF.

This sequence joins TRBV5-1 and TRBJ1-1; TRBD1 aligns across 7 bases. V trimming: 0 bases; J trimming: 3 bases; junction bases outside the gene matches: 5. The CDR3 totals 15 residues. Germline loops: CDR1 SGHRS, CDR2 YFSETQ. Written as DNA, the CDR3 is TGCGCCAGCAGCTTGGGACAGGGAGTGGACACTGAAGCTTTCTTT. Its protein product is CASSLGQGVDTEAFF.

The chain is built from TRBV18 and TRBJ2-7; D may correspond to TRBD1 or TRBD2 (5 bases each). Germline V gene data show CDR1 as KGHSH and CDR2 as LQKENI. The V gene lost 3 bases and the J gene lost 3 bases, with 12 bases spanning the gap. This CDR3 has 14 amino acids. This CDR3 is CASSPRGTNYEQYF. The CDR3 DNA reads TGTGCCAGCTCACCGAGGGGAACGAACTACGAGCAGTACTTC.

This chain links TRBV5-1 with TRBJ2-5; 9 bases fit TRBD1. With 0 bases clipped from V and 5 bases from J, the junction kept 8 bases outside the gene matches. This CDR3 is 16 amino acids long. The germline V gene has CDR1 SGHRS and CDR2 YFSETQ. CDR3 in amino acids: CASSLAGTGKVETQYF. Written as DNA, the CDR3 is TGCGCCAGCAGCTTGGCCGGGACAGGGAAGGTGGAGACCCAGTACTTC.

This clonotype was found a few times. The rearrangement joins TRBV19 to TRBJ1-5; D is unresolved. Germline-derived CDR1 and CDR2 are LNHDA and SQIVND (reference sequence). Trimming removed 2 bases from V and 4 bases from J, with 6 bases in between. The CDR3 sequence is 13 residues long. As DNA, the CDR3 is TGTGCCAGTAGTATATCGGTAAATCAGCCCCAGCATTTT. Translating gives CASSISVNQPQHF.

The chain uses TRBV10-3 and TRBJ1-3, with TRBD1 as a possible D gene (5 bases). Germline CDR1 is ENHRY and CDR2 is SYGVKD. The CDR3 totals 13 residues. V lost 10 bases and J lost 8, with 18 bases in between. The CDR3 is CATHPTESDTIYF. CDR3 nucleotides: TGTGCCACCCACCCGACAGAGAGCGACACCATATATTTT.

The chain is built from TRBV20-1 and TRBJ2-5, with 10 bases identical to TRBD1. V trimming: 6 bases; J trimming: 2 bases; junction bases outside the gene matches: 9. This CDR3 has 15 residues. Germline V lookup: CDR1 DFQATT, CDR2 SNEGSKA (reference sequence). The CDR3 nucleotides read TGCAGTGCCGTCCCCCTGGACAGGGGGCAAGAGACCCAGTACTTC. It is translated as CSAVPLDRGQETQYF.

This clonotype was seen more than once but under ten times. This chain links TRBV12-3 or TRBV12-4 with TRBJ2-7; 8 bases are shared with TRBD1. Trimming cost V 5 bases and J 5 bases; bases outside gene matches: 8. The length of the CDR3 is 14 residues. CDR3 sequence (DNA): TGTGCCAGCAGTCTCCGGACAGGGTCCAACGAGCAGTACTTC. Translation: CASSLRTGSNEQYF.

The chain has TRBV7-2 and TRBJ1-1; 10 positions agree with TRBD1. The CDR3 consists of 15 residues. V trimming: 1 base; J trimming: 10 bases; junction bases outside the gene matches: 9. Per germline, CDR1 SGHTA and CDR2 FQGNSA. CDR3 bases: TGTGCCAGCAGCTTAGGACGGGACAGGGGCCCTGGAGCTTTCTTT. Protein: CASSLGRDRGPGAFF.